This T cell receptor beta chain was sequenced for a study of T-cell memory formation after mild COVID-19. Study-wide results and limits: Contracting CD8+ clones were enriched in EMRA, CD4+ mainly in CM and EM.

TCRdb analysed the 5' RACE reads with MiXCR anew, one entry per CDR3 protein. The sample has about 210,000 distinct CDR3 sequences; around 30% are singletons. The CDR3 is made up of 14 amino acids. The germline V and J ends were trimmed by 1 base and 1 base, with 8 bases remaining between them. Germline lookup yields CDR1 SGHDT and CDR2 YYEEEE. On this clonotype: Its target is not known.

The chain combines TRBV5-6 with TRBJ1-2; no firm D call. The material sequenced was PBMCs or a T cell subset sorted from them (not recorded which). This sequence was found in an adult woman who had mild COVID-19 (a few samples of this study predate the infection). Cell type and time point are not known. As DNA, the CDR3 is TGTGCCAGCAGCTTGTGGGAGGTTAACTATGGCTACACCTTC. Translating it yields CASSLWEVNYGYTF.